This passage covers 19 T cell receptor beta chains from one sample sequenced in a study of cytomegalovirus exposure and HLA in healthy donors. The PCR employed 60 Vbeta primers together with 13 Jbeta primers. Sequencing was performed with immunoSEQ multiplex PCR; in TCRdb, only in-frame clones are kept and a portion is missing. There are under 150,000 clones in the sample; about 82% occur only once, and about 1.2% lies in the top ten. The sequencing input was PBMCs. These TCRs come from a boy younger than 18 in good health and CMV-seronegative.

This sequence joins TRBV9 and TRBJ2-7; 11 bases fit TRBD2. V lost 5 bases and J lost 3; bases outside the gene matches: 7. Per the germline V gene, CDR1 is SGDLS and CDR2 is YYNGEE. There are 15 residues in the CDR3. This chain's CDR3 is CASSIAGTSGYEQYF. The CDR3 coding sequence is TGTGCCAGCAGTATTGCAGGGACTAGCGGCTACGAGCAGTACTTC.

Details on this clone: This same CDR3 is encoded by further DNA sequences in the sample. Here the CDR3 reads CSVADSSYEQYF. The CDR3 DNA reads TGCAGCGTAGCGGACAGCTCCTACGAGCAGTACTTC. The V call is TRBV29-1, the J call TRBJ2-7; the D gene is possibly TRBD1 (6 bases). Looked up from germline, CDR1 is SQVTM and CDR2 is ANQGSEA. V was trimmed by 6 bases and J by 0 bases, leaving 9 bases between them. This CDR3 spans 12 amino acids.

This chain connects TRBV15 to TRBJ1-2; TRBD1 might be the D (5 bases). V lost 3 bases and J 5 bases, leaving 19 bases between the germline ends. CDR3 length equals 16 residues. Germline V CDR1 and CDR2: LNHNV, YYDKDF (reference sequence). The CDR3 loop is CATSSGGVGFEYGYTF. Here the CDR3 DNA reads TGTGCCACCAGCAGTGGAGGGGTGGGTTTTGAGTATGGCTACACCTTC.

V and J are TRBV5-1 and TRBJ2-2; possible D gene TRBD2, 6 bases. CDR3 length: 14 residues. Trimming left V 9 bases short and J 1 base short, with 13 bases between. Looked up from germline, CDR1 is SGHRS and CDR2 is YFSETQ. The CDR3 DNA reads TGCGCCACCCGACGGGACTTGAACACCGGGGAGCTGTTTTTT. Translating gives CATRRDLNTGELFF.

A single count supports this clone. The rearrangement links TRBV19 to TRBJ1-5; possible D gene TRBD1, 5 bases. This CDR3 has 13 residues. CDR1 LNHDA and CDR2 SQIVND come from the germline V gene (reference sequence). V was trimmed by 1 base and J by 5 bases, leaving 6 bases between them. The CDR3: CASSIGGDQPQHF. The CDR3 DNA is TGTGCCAGTAGTATAGGGGGGGATCAGCCCCAGCATTTT.

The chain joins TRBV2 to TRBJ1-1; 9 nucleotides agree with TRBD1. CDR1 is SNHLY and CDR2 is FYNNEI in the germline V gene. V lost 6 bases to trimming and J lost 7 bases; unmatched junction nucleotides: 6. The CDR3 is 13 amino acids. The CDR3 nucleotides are TGTGCCAGCAGACTCACAGGGGGCCTTGAAGCTTTCTTT. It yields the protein CASRLTGGLEAFF. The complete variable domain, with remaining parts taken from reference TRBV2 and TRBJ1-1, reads EPEVTQTPSHQVTQMGQEVILRCVPISNHLYFYWYRQILGQKVEFLVSFYNNEISEKSEIFDDQFSVERPDGSNFTLKIRSTKLEDSAMYFCASRLTGGLEAFFGQGTRLTVV.

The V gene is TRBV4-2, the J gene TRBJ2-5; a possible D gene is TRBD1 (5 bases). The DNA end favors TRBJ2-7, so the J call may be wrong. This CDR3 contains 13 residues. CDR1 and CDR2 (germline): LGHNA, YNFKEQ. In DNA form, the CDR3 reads TGTGCCAGCAGCCAAGAAGGGGTCTACGAGCAGTACTTC. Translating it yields CASSQEGVYEQYF.

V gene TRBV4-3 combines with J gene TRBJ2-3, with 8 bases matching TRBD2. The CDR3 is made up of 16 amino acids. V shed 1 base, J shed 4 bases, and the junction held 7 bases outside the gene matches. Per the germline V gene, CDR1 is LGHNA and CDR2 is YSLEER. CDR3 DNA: TGCGCCAGCAGCCAAGTGGCGGGAGGCGTGTCAGATACGCAGTATTTT. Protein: CASSQVAGGVSDTQYF.

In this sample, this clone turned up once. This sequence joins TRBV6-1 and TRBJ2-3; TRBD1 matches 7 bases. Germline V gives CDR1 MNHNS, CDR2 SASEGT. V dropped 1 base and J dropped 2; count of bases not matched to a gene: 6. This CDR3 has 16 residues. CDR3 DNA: TGTGCCAGCAGTGAAGGGGCAGGGGGACCCACAGATACGCAGTATTTT. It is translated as CASSEGAGGPTDTQYF.

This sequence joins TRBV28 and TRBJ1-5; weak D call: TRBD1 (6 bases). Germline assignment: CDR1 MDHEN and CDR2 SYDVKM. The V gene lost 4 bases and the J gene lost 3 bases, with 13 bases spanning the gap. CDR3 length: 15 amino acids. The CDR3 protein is CASSSTDRHNQPQHF. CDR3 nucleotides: TGTGCCAGCAGTTCCACCGACAGGCACAATCAGCCCCAGCATTTT.

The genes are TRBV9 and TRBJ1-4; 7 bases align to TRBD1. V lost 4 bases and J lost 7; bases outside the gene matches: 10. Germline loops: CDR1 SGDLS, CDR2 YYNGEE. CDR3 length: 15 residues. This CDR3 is CASSTQTGSGEKLFF. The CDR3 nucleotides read TGTGCCAGCAGCACCCAGACAGGGTCAGGTGAAAAACTGTTTTTT.

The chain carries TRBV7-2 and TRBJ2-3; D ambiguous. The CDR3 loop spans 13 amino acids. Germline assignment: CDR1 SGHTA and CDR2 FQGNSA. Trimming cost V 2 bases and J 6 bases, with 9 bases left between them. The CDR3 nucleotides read TGTGCCAGCAGCTTAATAGTTTTGGATACGCAGTATTTT. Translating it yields CASSLIVLDTQYF.

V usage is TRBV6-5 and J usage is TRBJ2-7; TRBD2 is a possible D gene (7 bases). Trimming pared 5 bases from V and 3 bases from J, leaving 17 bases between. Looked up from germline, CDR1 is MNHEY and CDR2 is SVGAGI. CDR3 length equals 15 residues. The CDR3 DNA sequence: TGTGCCAGCAGTCCCCCGGGGGGCCCCTACTACGAGCAGTACTTC. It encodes CASSPPGGPYYEQYF.

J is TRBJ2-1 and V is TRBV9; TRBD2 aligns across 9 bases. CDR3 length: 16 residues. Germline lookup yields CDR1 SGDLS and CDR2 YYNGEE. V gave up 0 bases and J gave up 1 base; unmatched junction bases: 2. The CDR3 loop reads CASSVDAGGSYNEQFF. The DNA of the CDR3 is TGTGCCAGCAGCGTAGATGCGGGAGGGTCCTACAATGAGCAGTTCTTC.

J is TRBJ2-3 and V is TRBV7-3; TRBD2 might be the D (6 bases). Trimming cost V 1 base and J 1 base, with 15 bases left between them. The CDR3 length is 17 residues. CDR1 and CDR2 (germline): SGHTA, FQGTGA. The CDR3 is CASSLNPAASGTDTQYF. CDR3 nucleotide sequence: TGTGCCAGCAGCTTAAATCCGGCGGCTAGCGGCACAGATACGCAGTATTTT.

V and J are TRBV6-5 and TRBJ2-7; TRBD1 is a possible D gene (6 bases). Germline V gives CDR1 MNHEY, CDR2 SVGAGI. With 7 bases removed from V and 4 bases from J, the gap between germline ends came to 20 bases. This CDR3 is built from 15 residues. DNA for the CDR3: TGTGCCAGCACCCGCCAACAGGGTCTCGTTTACGAGCAGTACTTC. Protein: CASTRQQGLVYEQYF.

This chain's CDR3 is CASSVGLAGYNEQFF. The CDR3 DNA follows: TGTGCCAGCAGCGTGGGACTAGCGGGATACAATGAGCAGTTCTTC. The rearrangement uses TRBV7-9 and TRBJ2-1; 13 bases fit TRBD2. V shed 5 bases, J shed 4 bases, and the junction held 2 bases outside the gene matches. The CDR3 sequence is 15 residues long. Germline loops: CDR1 SEHNR, CDR2 FQNEAQ (reference sequence).

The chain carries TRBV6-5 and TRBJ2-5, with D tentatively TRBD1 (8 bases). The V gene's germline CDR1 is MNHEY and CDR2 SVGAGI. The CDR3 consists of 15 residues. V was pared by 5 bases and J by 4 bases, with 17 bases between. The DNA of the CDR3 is TGTGCCAGCAGTCCCACAGGGGGGGCCGGAGAGACCCAGTACTTC. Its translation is CASSPTGGAGETQYF.

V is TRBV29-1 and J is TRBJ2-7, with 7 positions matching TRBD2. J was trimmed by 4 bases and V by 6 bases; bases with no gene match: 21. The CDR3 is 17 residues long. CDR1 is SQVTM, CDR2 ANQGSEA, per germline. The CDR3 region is CSVVSGTTTPIAYEQYF. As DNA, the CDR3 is TGCAGCGTCGTATCGGGGACTACTACCCCAATCGCATACGAGCAGTACTTC.